This TCR beta chain was identified during a study of blood T cell repertoires in COVID-19. Under the authors' procedure: Amplified reference gene primers provided the basis for estimating nucleated cell counts. Produced via immunoSEQ multiplex PCR; TCRdb's table is partial and in-frame only. The V and J calls and clone size are taken from that table; D and trimming were inferred from the DNA. The sample includes approximately 130,000 clones, roughly 80% seen only once; the top ten take 18%. The CDR3 loop spans 14 amino acids. Germline loops: CDR1 MNHEY, CDR2 SVGAGI. Trimming took 6 bases from V and 1 from J; bases not matched to a gene: 2. This clone showed up just once.

The chain recombines TRBV6-5 with TRBJ2-2; 7 positions match TRBD1. The source is a man aged 25-40 years who had recovered from COVID-19. The specimen was PBMCs or T cells enriched from blood (not recorded which). CDR3 sequence: CASRQGRNTGELFF. The CDR3 DNA is TGTGCCAGCAGACAGGGGCGGAACACCGGGGAGCTGTTTTTT.